Sequencing of this TCR beta chain was carried out in a study of T-cell reconstitution after alpha-beta-depleted transplantation in children. J was trimmed by 3 bases and V by 4 bases; bases with no gene match: 2. The CDR3 is made up of 15 amino acids. Germline CDR1 and CDR2: LGHDT and YNNKEL (reference sequence). About this clonotype: Its specificity is unknown.

Unique molecular identifiers were incorporated into the prepared TCRbeta library. MiXCR, applied by TCRdb to the PCR reads, yields one record per CDR3 protein. The sample holds around 270,000 distinct CDR3 sequences, roughly 7.8% seen once. General study results and limits: At one year after transplant, newly produced T cells mostly accounted for T-cell counts and diversity.

This chain connects TRBV3-1 to TRBJ2-7, with 14 bases lining up with TRBD2. This TCR derives from a female patient aged 2-10 years who had a stem cell transplant for Fanconi anemia, so the T cells may come from the graft donor. Source: peripheral blood, taken 360 days after TCRalphabeta/CD19-depleted stem cell transplant. CDR3 sequence: CASSRGLAGGYEQYF. CDR3 nucleotide sequence: TGTGCCAGCAGCCGCGGACTAGCGGGAGGCTACGAGCAGTACTTC.